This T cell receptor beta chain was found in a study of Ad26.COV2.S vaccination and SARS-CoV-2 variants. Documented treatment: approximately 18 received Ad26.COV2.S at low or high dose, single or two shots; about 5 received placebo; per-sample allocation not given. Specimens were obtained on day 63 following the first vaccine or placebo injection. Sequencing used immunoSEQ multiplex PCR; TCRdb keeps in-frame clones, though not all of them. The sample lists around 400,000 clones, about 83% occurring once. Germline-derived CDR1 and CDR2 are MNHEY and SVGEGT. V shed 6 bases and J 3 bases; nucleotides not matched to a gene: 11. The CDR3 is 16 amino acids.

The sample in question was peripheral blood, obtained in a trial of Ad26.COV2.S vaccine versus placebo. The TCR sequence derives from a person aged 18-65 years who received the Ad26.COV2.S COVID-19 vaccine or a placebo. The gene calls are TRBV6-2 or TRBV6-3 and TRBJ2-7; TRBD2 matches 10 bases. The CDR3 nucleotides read TGTGCCAGCAGCCACGGGCTAGCGGGGGTCCTCTACGAGCAGTACTTC. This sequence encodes CASSHGLAGVLYEQYF.